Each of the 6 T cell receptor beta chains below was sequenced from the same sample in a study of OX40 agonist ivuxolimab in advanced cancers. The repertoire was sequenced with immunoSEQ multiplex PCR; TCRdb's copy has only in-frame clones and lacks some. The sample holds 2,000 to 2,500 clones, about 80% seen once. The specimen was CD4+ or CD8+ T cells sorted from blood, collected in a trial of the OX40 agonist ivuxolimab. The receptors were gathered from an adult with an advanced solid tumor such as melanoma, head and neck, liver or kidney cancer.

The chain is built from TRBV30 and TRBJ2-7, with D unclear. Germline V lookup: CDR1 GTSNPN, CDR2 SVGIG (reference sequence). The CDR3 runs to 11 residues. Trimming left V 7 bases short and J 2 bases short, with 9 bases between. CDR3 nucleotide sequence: TGTGCCTCCGAGAATACCTACGAGCAGTACTTC. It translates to CASENTYEQYF.

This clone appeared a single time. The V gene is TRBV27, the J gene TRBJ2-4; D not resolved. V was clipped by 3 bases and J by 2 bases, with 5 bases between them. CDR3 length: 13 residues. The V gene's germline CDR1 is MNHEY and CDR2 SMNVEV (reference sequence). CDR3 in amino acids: CASSLGTKNIQYF. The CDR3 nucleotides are TGTGCCAGCAGTTTGGGAACCAAAAACATTCAGTACTTC.

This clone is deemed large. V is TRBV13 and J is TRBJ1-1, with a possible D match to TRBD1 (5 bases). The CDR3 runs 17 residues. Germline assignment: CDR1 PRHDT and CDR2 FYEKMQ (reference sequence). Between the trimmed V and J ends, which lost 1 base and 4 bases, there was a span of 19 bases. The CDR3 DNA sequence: TGTGCCAGCAGCTTAGTGGTATGGGGGGGAGAGGGCACTGAAGCTTTCTTT. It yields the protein CASSLVVWGGEGTEAFF.

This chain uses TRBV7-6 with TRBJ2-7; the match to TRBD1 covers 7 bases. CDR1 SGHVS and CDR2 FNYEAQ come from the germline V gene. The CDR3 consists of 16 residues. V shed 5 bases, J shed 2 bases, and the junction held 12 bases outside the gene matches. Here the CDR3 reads CASSTYSGTVPYEQYF. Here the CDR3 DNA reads TGTGCCAGCAGCACCTATTCCGGGACAGTCCCCTACGAGCAGTACTTC. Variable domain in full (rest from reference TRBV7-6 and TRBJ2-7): GAGVSQSPRYKVTKRGQDVALRCDPISGHVSLYWYRQALGQGPEFLTYFNYEAQQDKSGLPNDRFSAERPEGSISTLTIQRTEQRDSAMYRCASSTYSGTVPYEQYFGPGTRLTVT.

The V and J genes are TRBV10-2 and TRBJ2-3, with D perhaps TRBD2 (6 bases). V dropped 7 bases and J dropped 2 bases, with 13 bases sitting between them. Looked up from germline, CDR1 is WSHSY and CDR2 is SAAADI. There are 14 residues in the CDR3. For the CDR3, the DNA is TGCGCCAGCAATGGTGGGGGGTACACAGATACGCAGTATTTT. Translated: CASNGGGYTDTQYF.

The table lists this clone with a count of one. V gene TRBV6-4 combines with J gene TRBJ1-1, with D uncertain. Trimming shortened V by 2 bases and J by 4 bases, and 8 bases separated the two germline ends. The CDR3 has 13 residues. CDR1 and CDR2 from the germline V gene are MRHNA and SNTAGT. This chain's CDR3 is CASSDRMGTEAFF. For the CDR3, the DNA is TGTGCCAGCAGTGACCGGATGGGCACTGAAGCTTTCTTT.